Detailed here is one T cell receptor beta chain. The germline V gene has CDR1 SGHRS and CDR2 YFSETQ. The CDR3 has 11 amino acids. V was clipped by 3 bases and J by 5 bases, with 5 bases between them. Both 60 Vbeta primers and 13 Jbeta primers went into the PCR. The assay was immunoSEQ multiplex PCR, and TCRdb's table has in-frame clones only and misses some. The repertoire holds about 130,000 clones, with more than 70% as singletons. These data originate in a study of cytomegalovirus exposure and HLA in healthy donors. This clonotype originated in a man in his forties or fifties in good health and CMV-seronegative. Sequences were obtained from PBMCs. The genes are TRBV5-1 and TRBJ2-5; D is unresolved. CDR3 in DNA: TGCGCCAGCAGCTCGGTGGAGACCCAGTACTTC. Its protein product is CASSSVETQYF.